Listed below are T cell receptor beta chains from one sample, sequenced in a study of T cell responses to AZD1222 COVID-19 vaccine. Clones were read by immunoSEQ multiplex PCR, and TCRdb kept only the in-frame ones, dropping some. Found here are roughly 160,000 clones, 80% to 95% of them singletons; the top ten hold over 1.5%. This material consisted of peripheral blood, taken on day 0 of AZD1222 vaccination. The receptors derive from an adult in good health. Both conserved end residues are part of each CDR3. A D gene is named only where the DNA matches it firmly. Size values are once, few and many counts, or a class for expanded clones, and some rows have none.

clone_size,j_call,d_call,v_call,cdr3_nt,cdr3_aa
-,TRBJ2-2,-,TRBV9,TGTGCCAGCAGCGTAGGAGGAGGGGACGAGATCACCGGGGAGCTGTTTTTT,CASSVGGGDEITGELFF
-,TRBJ2-7,-,TRBV6-1,TGTGCCAGCAGTGAACCAGCGCGTTCCTCCTACGAGCAGTACTTC,CASSEPARSSYEQYF
-,TRBJ2-2,-,TRBV10-3,TGTGCCATAGGCCCCTTGGCCGCCGGGGAGCTGTTTTTT,CAIGPLAAGELFF
-,TRBJ2-7,-,TRBV20-1,TGCAGTGCTAGAGCCTACGAGCAGTACTTC,CSARAYEQYF
-,TRBJ2-1,TRBD2,TRBV19,TGTGCCAGTAGTATACCGGGACTAGCGGGGGGACGGCAGTTCTTC,CASSIPGLAGGRQFF
-,TRBJ1-1,TRBD1,TRBV2,TGTGCCAGCAAACGGTCACAGGGGGAGACAAAAGCTTTCTTT,CASKRSQGETKAFF
-,TRBJ2-7,-,TRBV4-1,TGCGCCAGCAGCCTGGGACCCTCTGGCTACGAGCAGTACTTC,CASSLGPSGYEQYF
-,TRBJ2-2,-,TRBV3-1/TRBV3-2,TGTGCCAGCAGTTGGGGACATAACACCGGGGAGCTGTTTTTT,CASSWGHNTGELFF
few,TRBJ2-1,-,TRBV18,TGTGCCAGCTCACCACTCGTTAATGAGCAGTTCTTC,CASSPLVNEQFF
-,TRBJ2-3,-,TRBV4-1,TGCGCCAGCAGCCAAGATCCGGGAACGGGGGATACGCAGTATTTT,CASSQDPGTGDTQYF
-,TRBJ2-4,-,TRBV6-5,TGTGCCAGCAGTTACTCGACGTACAATTACAACATTCAGTACTTC,CASSYSTYNYNIQYF
-,TRBJ1-1,-,TRBV12-3/TRBV12-4,TGTGCCAGCAGTTTCGGGCGCGGTACTGAAGCTTTCTTT,CASSFGRGTEAFF
-,TRBJ2-7,TRBD2,TRBV18,TGTGCCAGCTCACTTCATGCCGTGGACGGGGGGTACGAGCAGTACTTC,CASSLHAVDGGYEQYF
-,TRBJ1-1,TRBD1,TRBV9,TGTGCCAGCAGCGCAGGGACAGGGGTTCCCACTGAAGCTTTCTTT,CASSAGTGVPTEAFF
-,TRBJ2-5,-,TRBV7-2,TGTGCCAGCAGCTTGGTGTTGTGGGAGACCCAGTACTTC,CASSLVLWETQYF
-,TRBJ1-2,-,TRBV5-1,TGCGCCAGCAGCTTGGCCTCACCCAACTATGGCTACACCTTC,CASSLASPNYGYTF
-,TRBJ1-1,-,TRBV30,TGTGCCTGGGTTAGGTTCGGCACTGAAGCTTTCTTT,CAWVRFGTEAFF
-,TRBJ1-1,-,TRBV6-5,TGTGCCAGCAGTTACGCAGGGTACACTGAAGCTTTCTTT,CASSYAGYTEAFF
-,TRBJ2-2,-,TRBV5-1,TGCGCCAGCAGCTGGGAGTTAGCCCCCGGGGAGCTGTTTTTT,CASSWELAPGELFF
-,TRBJ1-4,-,TRBV19,TGTGCCAGTAGTATAGATCGTAACCGGGGTGAAAAACTGTTTTTT,CASSIDRNRGEKLFF